This is a list of T cell receptor beta chains from one sample in a study of cytomegalovirus exposure and HLA in healthy donors. Only in-frame clones appear in the TCRdb table, and some are missing; sequencing was by immunoSEQ multiplex PCR. The table has about 120,000 clones, 70% to 80% seen once. The sequencing input was PBMCs. These TCRs come from a woman aged 18-29 years in good health and CMV-seronegative. Both conserved end residues are part of each CDR3. A D gene is named only where the DNA matches it firmly. Where a row states a size, it is once, few, many or the class of an expanded clone; other rows omit it.

size | J | V | D | DNA | CDR3
few | TRBJ2-5 | TRBV7-7 | . | TGTGCTAGCAGCAAAAGGTGGGCCAGCCAAGAGACCCAGTACTTC | CASSKRWASQETQYF
. | TRBJ1-3 | TRBV9 | . | TGTGCCAGCAGCGTTGACAGTCGCTCTTCTCCCATATATTTT | CASSVDSRSSPIYF
. | TRBJ2-3 | TRBV2 | TRBD2 | TGTGCCAGCAGTCGAGCGGGGGGGGACCCAGATACGCAGTATTTT | CASSRAGGDPDTQYF
. | TRBJ1-1 | TRBV5-4 | . | TGTGCCAGCAGGGATAAATGGTTAGGGGCGAACACTGAAGCTTTCTTT | CASRDKWLGANTEAFF
. | TRBJ1-1 | TRBV29-1 | TRBD1 | TGCAGCGTTGAAGATCAGGGGGCAGCTGAAGCTTTCTTT | CSVEDQGAAEAFF
. | TRBJ2-5 | TRBV10-2 | . | TGCGCCAGCAGTGATGGGCCCCAAGAGACCCAGTACTTC | CASSDGPQETQYF
few | TRBJ1-5 | TRBV6-5 | TRBD1 | TGTGCCAGCAAAACAGGGGGCATCAATCAGCCCCAGCATTTT | CASKTGGINQPQHF
. | TRBJ2-7 | TRBV28 | . | TGTGCCTCTCTCAGGGGCTACGAGCAGTACTTC | CASLRGYEQYF
. | TRBJ1-4 | TRBV5-1 | TRBD1 | TGCGCCAGCGGCCTGACAGGGGAAGGTGAAAAACTGTTTTTT | CASGLTGEGEKLFF
. | TRBJ2-5 | TRBV5-4 | . | TGTGCCAGCAGCTTAAGACAGAGAGAGACCCAGTACTTC | CASSLRQRETQYF
. | TRBJ2-3 | TRBV2 | . | TGTGCCAGCAGTGACCCAGGGGCCCGAGGATATACGCAGTATTTT | CASSDPGARGYTQYF
once | TRBJ1-2 | TRBV29-1 | . | TGCAGCGTTTGGGGGGTGAACTATGGCTACACCTTC | CSVWGVNYGYTF
. | TRBJ2-7 | TRBV6-5 | . | TGTGCCAGCAGTTACGGGCCTGCGGGGTACGAGCAGTACTTC | CASSYGPAGYEQYF
. | TRBJ1-3 | TRBV30 | TRBD1 | TGTGCCTGGATGACAGGGGGTCACACCATATATTTT | CAWMTGGHTIYF
. | TRBJ1-5 | TRBV7-2 | TRBD1 | TGTGCCAGCAGCTTAGGGGGGACAGGTCAGCCCCAGCATTTT | CASSLGGTGQPQHF
. | TRBJ1-5 | TRBV2 | TRBD1 | TGTGCCAGCTCGGGACAGCCCATGAGCAATCAGCCCCAGCATTTT | CASSGQPMSNQPQHF